This entry is about one TCR beta chain. Its antigen remains unidentified. The assay was immunoSEQ multiplex PCR, and TCRdb's table has in-frame clones only and misses some. The sample lists 100,000 to 150,000 clones, around 90% occurring once. Time point specified: blood 2 weeks post-SBRT. Treatment defined: 15 Gy SBRT to primary tumor, nephrectomy 4 weeks later. The data derive from a study of radiation and T cells in renal cell carcinoma. General study points: In blood, top tumor clones expanded by 2 weeks, shrinking by 4.

Looked up from germline, CDR1 is MNHEY and CDR2 is SVGAGI. The CDR3 is 14 residues long. Between the trimmed V and J ends, which lost 6 bases and 10 bases, there was a span of 18 bases. This specimen was blood, taken from a patient whose treatment included radiotherapy and nephrectomy. This TCR derives from a woman aged 70 to 79 with renal cell carcinoma. The V gene is TRBV6-5, the J gene TRBJ2-2; D is unresolved. CDR3 coding DNA: TGTGCCAGCAGAAGACCTGCCCCCGGCACGGAGCTGTTTTTT. Encoded protein: CASRRPAPGTELFF.